This T cell receptor beta chain appears in the sequencing data of a study of cytomegalovirus exposure and HLA in healthy donors. Study context: Later, an analysis reported that the 120 or so validation repertoires had used the same platform as the 666 first-cohort repertoires.

This clone was seen once. Its antigen is currently unknown. General study points: In the roughly 120 validation repertoires, a later analysis found that first-cohort TCR clusters tended to co-occur. The listing of roughly 160 TCR beta chains classed them as cytomegalovirus-associated. Three of the chains that were CMV-associated were confirmed in vitro to be specific for CMV antigens.

The assay was immunoSEQ multiplex PCR, and TCRdb's table has in-frame clones only and misses some. The table lists about 110,000 clones, approximately 96% of them singletons. V was pared by 0 bases and J by 2 bases, with 9 bases of the junction left unmatched. Germline lookup yields CDR1 MGHRA and CDR2 YSYEKL. The CDR3 has 19 amino acids. The origin of this receptor is a young woman in good health and CMV-seronegative. The V call is TRBV4-1, the J call TRBJ2-6, with 8 positions matching TRBD1. Source material: PBMCs. This CDR3 is CASSQDGTGTVTGANVLTF. In DNA form, the CDR3 reads TGCGCCAGCAGCCAAGACGGGACAGGTACTGTGACTGGGGCCAACGTCCTGACTTTC.